Listed here are 22 T cell receptor beta chains from one sample, sequenced in a study of blood T cell repertoires in COVID-19. Sequenced by immunoSEQ multiplex PCR; TCRdb stores in-frame clones only, minus some. Here the sample spans 250,000 to 350,000 clones, 89% being singletons. Sequenced material: PBMCs or T cells enriched from blood (not recorded which). The receptors derive from a woman aged 45-65 years who had been exposed to COVID-19.

The chain couples TRBV7-9 to TRBJ2-1; 7 positions match TRBD1. There are 15 residues in the CDR3. CDR1 and CDR2 from the germline V gene are SEHNR and FQNEAQ (reference sequence). V lost 5 bases, J lost 7 bases, and 11 bases stayed unmatched. CDR3 DNA sequence: TGTGCCAGCAGCCCCCCCGGACAGGAAAAGAATGAGCAGTTCTTC. This gives the protein CASSPPGQEKNEQFF.

The rearrangement joins TRBV11-3 to TRBJ1-1; D gene unclear. The CDR3 loop spans 13 amino acids. Germline values: CDR1 SGHNT, CDR2 YENEEA. V was pared by 1 base and J by 3 bases, with 6 bases between. The DNA of the CDR3 is TGTGCCAGCAGCTTAGTGTCGGACACTGAAGCTTTCTTT. This gives the protein CASSLVSDTEAFF.

The V and J genes are TRBV10-3 and TRBJ1-3, with 12 bases lining up with TRBD1. The V segment lost 6 bases and the J segment 3 bases; nucleotides outside the gene matches: 6. Germline CDR1 is ENHRY and CDR2 is SYGVKD. The CDR3 loop spans 16 amino acids. The CDR3 spells CAIRPGQGAGGNTIYF. The DNA of the CDR3 is TGTGCCATCAGACCGGGACAGGGGGCTGGTGGAAACACCATATATTTT.

The CDR3 DNA is TGTGCCAGCAGCCGATCACTACCGAACACTGAAGCTTTCTTT. Its translation: CASSRSLPNTEAFF. This chain uses TRBV3-1 (or the pseudogene TRBV3-2) with TRBJ1-1; D gene uncertain. The CDR3 runs 14 residues. V was pared by 4 bases and J by 1 base, with 10 bases between. Germline-derived CDR1 and CDR2 are LGHDT and YNNKEL (reference sequence).

This chain uses TRBV10-1 with TRBJ1-5; no firm D call. Trimming removed 8 bases at V and 7 bases at J, with 18 bases between. Per germline, CDR1 WNHNN and CDR2 SYGVQD (reference sequence). The CDR3 length is 14 residues. In nucleotides, the CDR3 is TGCGCCAGCGACGCTCGGGAGCGTGGGCAGCCCCAGCATTTT. Translation: CASDARERGQPQHF.

This rearrangement joins TRBV6-2 or TRBV6-3 to TRBJ2-2; tentative D call: TRBD2 (6 bases). The CDR3 is made up of 16 amino acids. The ends were cut back, 6 bases at V and 0 bases at J, with 14 bases in the middle. CDR1 is MNHEY, CDR2 SVGEGT, per germline. CDR3 sequence: CASSFRTTTNTGELFF. CDR3 DNA: TGTGCCAGCAGCTTCAGGACTACCACGAACACCGGGGAGCTGTTTTTT.

This clone was found once. The V and J genes are TRBV16 and TRBJ2-7; D is perhaps TRBD2 (6 bases). CDR3 length equals 15 residues. V lost 1 base, J lost 2 bases, and 12 bases lay in between. Per germline, CDR1 KGHSY and CDR2 FQNENV. In DNA, the CDR3 is TGTGCCAGCAGCCAATTTGCGGGGCCCACCTACGAGCAGTACTTC. It yields the protein CASSQFAGPTYEQYF.

The chain recombines TRBV11-2 with TRBJ2-7; D may be TRBD1 (5 bases). The CDR3 consists of 12 residues. Trimming stripped 1 base from V and 7 bases from J, with 8 bases between. Germline CDR1 SGHAT, CDR2 FQNNGV. The CDR3 loop is CASSLGRVEQYF. The CDR3 DNA is TGTGCCAGCAGCTTAGGCAGGGTTGAGCAGTACTTC.

The rearrangement links TRBV12-3 or TRBV12-4 to TRBJ2-3; possibly TRBD1 for D (6 bases). The CDR3 contains 13 residues. V lost 10 bases and J 4 bases, leaving 15 bases between the germline ends. The CDR3 DNA sequence: TGTGCCATCACAATGGGGGCGGCAGATACGCAGTATTTT. Protein sequence: CAITMGAADTQYF.

J is TRBJ1-6 and V is TRBV7-2; D perhaps matches TRBD1 (5 bases). The CDR3 contains 16 residues. The germline CDR1 and CDR2 sequences are SGHTA and FQGNSA. Trimming removed 0 bases at V and 7 bases at J, with 13 bases between. Here the CDR3 reads CASSLAAQASNSPLHF. Here the CDR3 DNA reads TGTGCCAGCAGCTTAGCGGCACAGGCCTCCAATTCACCCCTCCACTTT.

This clone was seen only a few times. In DNA, the CDR3 is TGTGCCAGCACCCCGCGAGGCCCGGGGCCCCAGCATTTT. Its protein product is CASTPRGPGPQHF. The genes are TRBV7-8 and TRBJ1-5; D unclear. The CDR3 contains 13 residues. CDR1 is SGHVS and CDR2 is FQNEAQ in the germline V gene. With 7 bases removed from V and 9 bases from J, the gap between germline ends came to 16 bases.

The chain's CDR3 is CASSKPQGCNSPLHF. CDR3 nucleotide sequence: TGTGCCAGCAGCAAACCACAGGGGTGTAATTCACCCCTCCACTTT. V is TRBV21-1 and J is TRBJ1-6; the D segment call TRBD1 is taken from the table without a DNA check. TRBV21-1 is recorded as a pseudogene. The CDR3 covers 15 residues.

The chain combines TRBV3-1 (or the pseudogene TRBV3-2) with TRBJ2-6, with 11 bases that match TRBD2. CDR1 and CDR2 from the germline V gene are LGHDT and YNNKEL (reference sequence). V was pared by 4 bases and J by 4 bases, with 6 bases of the junction left unmatched. CDR3 length: 17 residues. The CDR3 coding sequence is TGTGCCAGCAGCCGTAGCGGGGGGGCCACAGGGGCCAACGTCCTGACTTTC. The encoded protein is CASSRSGGATGANVLTF.

The chain employs TRBV4-1 and TRBJ2-2, with 14 bases fitting TRBD2. Trimming removed 4 bases from V and 6 bases from J; junction bases left unmatched: 7. The CDR3 runs 17 residues. The V gene's germline CDR1 is MGHRA and CDR2 YSYEKL. The CDR3 bases are TGCGCCAGCAGCCCGGGGACTAGCGGGGGCGGGGCCGGGGAGCTGTTTTTT. Translated, it gives CASSPGTSGGGAGELFF.

This clone came up a few times. The chain uses TRBV19 and TRBJ2-5; 9 positions agree with TRBD1. CDR1 is LNHDA and CDR2 is SQIVND in the germline V gene (reference sequence). There are 16 residues in the CDR3. Trimming at V came to 5 bases and at J to 5 bases, leaving 12 bases not matched to a gene. Written as DNA, the CDR3 is TGTGCCAGTAGTGCCACACAGGGGGCGTTTGGCGAGACCCAGTACTTC. Protein: CASSATQGAFGETQYF.

The V gene is TRBV7-8, the J gene TRBJ2-1, with D possibly being TRBD1 (6 bases). The V end lost 1 base, the J end lost 11 bases, and 6 bases lay between the germline ends. The CDR3 sequence is 11 residues long. CDR1 and CDR2 from the germline V gene are SGHVS and FQNEAQ. This chain's CDR3 is CASSLGGQQFF. CDR3 bases: TGTGCCAGCAGCTTAGGGGGGCAGCAGTTCTTC.

The chain carries TRBV19 and TRBJ2-7, with D uncertain. Trimming pared 4 bases from V and 4 bases from J, leaving 8 bases between. This CDR3 is 12 amino acids long. Per germline, CDR1 LNHDA and CDR2 SQIVND (reference sequence). CDR3: CASSTGGYEQYF. Here the CDR3 DNA reads TGTGCCAGTAGTACGGGTGGGTACGAGCAGTACTTC.

The chain combines TRBV3-1 (or the pseudogene TRBV3-2) with TRBJ2-7; maybe TRBD2 (5 bases). Germline V lookup: CDR1 LGHDT, CDR2 YNNKEL (reference sequence). The CDR3 totals 11 residues. V gave up 5 bases and J gave up 7 bases, with 9 bases separating them. CDR3 nucleotide sequence: TGTGCCAGCAGCTCCCCGGGGGAGCAGTACTTC. Translated, it gives CASSSPGEQYF.

The rearrangement links TRBV7-2 to TRBJ2-5; 7 bases agree with TRBD1. The CDR3 is 15 amino acids. Germline assignment: CDR1 SGHTA and CDR2 FQGNSA. Germline trimming cut 5 bases from V and 1 base from J; bases unmatched to any gene: 7. The CDR3 region is CASSNRQGRQETQYF. The CDR3 nucleotides are TGTGCCAGCAGCAACCGACAGGGACGCCAAGAGACCCAGTACTTC.

The genes are TRBV27 and TRBJ2-3; D remains ambiguous. Germline CDR1 MNHEY, CDR2 SMNVEV (reference sequence). V was trimmed by 3 bases and J by 3 bases, leaving 10 bases between them. The CDR3 runs 14 residues. The CDR3 is CASSLVHGTDTQYF. CDR3 nucleotides: TGTGCCAGCAGTTTGGTGCACGGGACAGATACGCAGTATTTT.

The chain is built from TRBV5-1 and TRBJ2-5, with a weak D call TRBD1 (5 bases). There are 14 residues in the CDR3. Germline loops: CDR1 SGHRS, CDR2 YFSETQ. V was pared by 4 bases and J by 5 bases, with 15 bases between. CDR3 in amino acids: CASSNGHLGETQYF. In DNA form, the CDR3 reads TGCGCCAGCAGCAATGGACATCTCGGGGAGACCCAGTACTTC.

The V and J genes are TRBV10-3 and TRBJ2-5; tentatively, D is TRBD2 (5 bases). The CDR3 has 15 residues. Trimming left V 4 bases short and J 2 bases short, with 14 bases between. Per germline, CDR1 ENHRY and CDR2 SYGVKD. The CDR3 sequence is CAISGRAGPQETQYF. The CDR3 DNA follows: TGTGCCATCAGTGGGCGGGCAGGACCACAAGAGACCCAGTACTTC.